The 30 T cell receptor beta chains below were found in one sample sequenced in a study of cytomegalovirus exposure and HLA in healthy donors. With 60 Vbeta and 13 Jbeta primers, the PCR was carried out. TCRdb's table, derived via immunoSEQ multiplex PCR, lists solely in-frame clones and lacks some. The table lists 150,000 or so clones, around 68% of them singletons. The material sequenced was PBMCs. All receptors come from a man in his thirties or forties in good health and CMV-seropositive.

The CDR3 nucleotides are TGTGCCTGGAGTGCAGGGGGCAATCAGCCCCAGCATTTT. Protein: CAWSAGGNQPQHF. The chain couples TRBV30 to TRBJ1-5; a weak D match, TRBD1 (6 bases). The germline V gene encodes CDR1 GTSNPN and CDR2 SVGIG (reference sequence). The CDR3 covers 13 residues. Trimming pared 1 base from V and 2 bases from J, leaving 6 bases between.

The J gene is TRBJ2-7, the V gene TRBV11-2, with D perhaps TRBD2 (5 bases). Germline lookup yields CDR1 SGHAT and CDR2 FQNNGV. The V end lost 6 bases, the J end lost 4 bases, and 16 bases lay between the germline ends. The CDR3 consists of 14 residues. Here the CDR3 DNA reads TGTGCCAGCAGGCCTAGAGCGGCTCCGTACGAGCAGTACTTC. Translated: CASRPRAAPYEQYF.

The V gene is TRBV6-1, the J gene TRBJ1-2, with 8 bases matching TRBD1. Germline trimming cut 3 bases from V and 4 bases from J; bases unmatched to any gene: 10. The CDR3 is 16 residues long. Germline V gene data show CDR1 as MNHNS and CDR2 as SASEGT. CDR3 loop: CASSDRGTGTGYGYTF. The CDR3 DNA reads as TGTGCCAGCAGTGACCGTGGAACCGGGACAGGCTATGGCTACACCTTC.

This chain joins TRBV19 and TRBJ2-7; D gene ambiguous. CDR1 is LNHDA, CDR2 SQIVND, per germline (reference sequence). This CDR3 region has 14 residues. Trimming took 6 bases from V and 2 from J, leaving 14 bases between them. For the CDR3, the DNA is TGTGCCAGTAGGCCCGCCGAGAACCCCTACGAGCAGTACTTC. Its translation is CASRPAENPYEQYF. Based on the CDR3 plus reference TRBV19 and TRBJ2-7, the full variable domain is DGGITQSPKYLFRKEGQNVTLSCEQNLNHDAMYWYRQDPGQGLRLIYYSQIVNDFQKGDIAEGYSVSREKKESFPLTVTSAQKNPTAFYLCASRPAENPYEQYFGPGTRLTVT.

The chain employs TRBV7-3 and TRBJ2-5; 9 positions agree with TRBD1. The CDR3 extends over 15 amino acids. The V gene end was trimmed by 2 bases and the J gene end by 5 bases; junction bases not matched to a gene: 6. Germline assignment: CDR1 SGHTA and CDR2 FQGTGA. The CDR3: CASSLGDRERETQYF. For the CDR3, the DNA is TGTGCCAGCAGCTTAGGGGACAGGGAGAGGGAGACCCAGTACTTC.

The V and J genes are TRBV7-9 and TRBJ1-1, with TRBD1 matching 9 bases. The CDR3 is 14 residues long. V lost 6 bases and J lost 5; bases outside the gene matches: 7. Germline assignment: CDR1 SEHNR and CDR2 FQNEAQ (reference sequence). The DNA of the CDR3 is TGTGCCAGCAGTCTCGGGACAGGGAGAACTGAAGCTTTCTTT. Its translation is CASSLGTGRTEAFF.

This chain joins TRBV7-9 and TRBJ1-1; D is unresolved. Germline V CDR1 and CDR2: SEHNR, FQNEAQ (reference sequence). Trimming left V 4 bases short and J 1 base short, with 13 bases between. The CDR3 totals 15 residues. This CDR3 is CASSSYLERNTEAFF. The CDR3, as DNA: TGTGCCAGCAGCTCCTACCTGGAGAGGAACACTGAAGCTTTCTTT.

The genes are TRBV6-1 and TRBJ1-1; D perhaps matches TRBD1 (6 bases). This CDR3 contains 13 residues. Germline V lookup: CDR1 MNHNS, CDR2 SASEGT. V was clipped by 8 bases and J by 1 base, with 11 bases between them. The CDR3 region is CASHRVRNTEAFF. The CDR3 DNA sequence: TGTGCCAGCCACAGGGTCCGGAACACTGAAGCTTTCTTT.

This chain links TRBV5-1 with TRBJ1-1; possibly TRBD1 for D (6 bases). The CDR3 is 14 residues long. The germline CDR1 and CDR2 sequences are SGHRS and YFSETQ. The germline V and J ends were trimmed by 1 base and 1 base, with 8 bases remaining between them. CDR3 DNA: TGCGCCAGCAGCTTGTGGGACAAGAACACTGAAGCTTTCTTT. Its translation: CASSLWDKNTEAFF. The full variable domain, completed using reference TRBV5-1 and TRBJ1-1, is KAGVTQTPRYLIKTRGQQVTLSCSPISGHRSVSWYQQTPGQGLQFLFEYFSETQRNKGNFPGRFSGRQFSNSRSEMNVSTLELGDSALYLCASSLWDKNTEAFFGQGTRLTVV.

The V gene is TRBV7-2, the J gene TRBJ1-5; D gene unclear. CDR3 length: 15 amino acids. CDR1 SGHTA and CDR2 FQGNSA come from the germline V gene. Trimming took off 1 base at V and 5 bases at J, with 12 bases between the two ends. The chain's CDR3 is CASSLGGRRDQPQHF. The CDR3 DNA follows: TGTGCCAGCAGCTTAGGAGGGAGGAGGGATCAGCCCCAGCATTTT.

This chain links TRBV6-5 with TRBJ2-7, with 9 positions matching TRBD2. The length of the CDR3 is 14 residues. V was clipped by 7 bases and J by 7 bases; unmatched bases: 11. Germline V gives CDR1 MNHEY, CDR2 SVGAGI. DNA for the CDR3: TGTGCCAGCATGGCGGGAGGGCCGGGGGGTGAGCAGTACTTC. This sequence encodes CASMAGGPGGEQYF.

V is TRBV7-6 and J is TRBJ1-1; 9 bases line up with TRBD1. Losses at the gene ends were 5 bases for V and 5 bases for J; bases not matched to a gene: 9. Per germline, CDR1 SGHVS and CDR2 FNYEAQ. This CDR3 contains 15 residues. CDR3 in DNA: TGTGCCAGCAGCCGTACCGGACAGGGGATAACTGAAGCTTTCTTT. Amino acid sequence: CASSRTGQGITEAFF.

The chain is built from TRBV5-6 and TRBJ1-1; TRBD1 matches at 7 bases. Looked up from germline, CDR1 is SGHDT and CDR2 is YYEEEE. J gave up 5 bases and V 2 bases, and 12 bases lay outside the gene matches. This CDR3 is built from 16 residues. The CDR3 is CASSFGDRVPWTEAFF. The CDR3 bases are TGTGCCAGCAGCTTCGGAGACAGGGTACCCTGGACTGAAGCTTTCTTT.

Points on this clone: This sample includes further DNA sequences coding for the same CDR3. The chain employs TRBV6-5 and TRBJ2-5, with D perhaps TRBD2 (5 bases). Germline V CDR1 and CDR2: MNHEY, SVGAGI. The CDR3 is 15 residues long. The V gene lost 0 bases and the J gene lost 2 bases, with 10 bases spanning the gap. The CDR3 coding sequence is TGTGCCAGCAGTTACTCCCGCGCGGGTCAAGAGACCCAGTACTTC. The encoded protein is CASSYSRAGQETQYF.

This clone appeared a few times. The chain couples TRBV19 to TRBJ2-2, with 12 bases matching TRBD2. CDR1 and CDR2 (germline): LNHDA, SQIVND (reference sequence). The CDR3 runs 16 residues. The V gene end was trimmed by 4 bases and the J gene end by 7 bases; junction bases not matched to a gene: 7. The CDR3 coding sequence is TGTGCCAGTAGTACTAGACTAGCGGGAGTCGTCGGGGAGCTGTTTTTT. Translated: CASSTRLAGVVGELFF.

V is TRBV18 and J is TRBJ2-7, with a tentative D call TRBD2 (5 bases). The length of the CDR3 is 15 residues. Germline V gene sequence: CDR1 KGHSH, CDR2 LQKENI. The germline V and J ends were trimmed by 3 bases and 2 bases, with 14 bases remaining between them. CDR3 bases: TGTGCCAGCTCACCCGAGCCGGGAAGGACCTACGAGCAGTACTTC. The encoded protein is CASSPEPGRTYEQYF.

This clone was seen a handful of times. V is TRBV5-1 and J is TRBJ2-1; possible D gene TRBD1, 6 bases. The CDR3 consists of 15 residues. Deletions cut 7 bases from V and 10 bases from J, with 24 bases between. The germline V gene encodes CDR1 SGHRS and CDR2 YFSETQ. For the CDR3, the DNA is TGCGCCAGCCGTTCAGGGGCAGGGCGGTCGGAAGAGCAGTTCTTC. Translated: CASRSGAGRSEEQFF.

The V call is TRBV10-3, the J call TRBJ2-2; D might be TRBD1 (5 bases). This CDR3 contains 15 residues. Germline-derived CDR1 and CDR2 are ENHRY and SYGVKD. V was clipped by 10 bases and J by 2 bases, with 17 bases between them. In DNA, the CDR3 is TGTGCCAGTTCGTTGGCAGGGATTAACACCGGGGAGCTGTTTTTT. This sequence encodes CASSLAGINTGELFF.

In this sample, this clone turned up a few times. The V call is TRBV2, the J call TRBJ2-3; 9 nucleotides agree with TRBD2. Trimming removed 7 bases from V and 1 base from J; junction bases left unmatched: 3. This CDR3 region has 14 residues. From germline, CDR1 is SNHLY and CDR2 FYNNEI. CDR3 bases: TGTGCCAGCACTAGCGGGAAGGGCACAGATACGCAGTATTTT. It specifies CASTSGKGTDTQYF.

This clone was detected a few times. This sequence joins TRBV27 and TRBJ2-1; a possible D gene is TRBD1 (5 bases). CDR3 length: 12 residues. V was cut by 2 bases and J by 9 bases, with 8 bases left in between. Germline CDR1 MNHEY, CDR2 SMNVEV (reference sequence). CDR3 in DNA: TGTGCCAGCAGTTTAATAGGGGCTGAGCAGTTCTTC. It codes for CASSLIGAEQFF.

This clone was recorded a few times. This rearrangement joins TRBV19 to TRBJ1-3; D not resolved. Germline V gives CDR1 LNHDA, CDR2 SQIVND (reference sequence). V lost 6 bases, J lost 4 bases, and 10 bases lay in between. This CDR3 has 13 amino acids. CDR3 nucleotides: TGTGCCAGTAGCTGGGCCGGAGGAAACACCATATATTTT. It encodes CASSWAGGNTIYF.

This chain uses TRBV11-2 with TRBJ2-7; TRBD1 matches at 8 bases. The V segment lost 7 bases and the J segment 4 bases; nucleotides outside the gene matches: 9. CDR3 length equals 14 residues. Per the germline V gene, CDR1 is SGHAT and CDR2 is FQNNGV. CDR3 amino acids: CASTDGQGRYEQYF. The CDR3 nucleotides read TGTGCCAGCACCGATGGACAGGGTCGGTACGAGCAGTACTTC. Filled out from reference TRBV11-2 and TRBJ2-7, the complete variable domain reads EAGVAQSPRYKIIEKRQSVAFWCNPISGHATLYWYQQILGQGPKLLIQFQNNGVVDDSQLPKDRFSAERLKGVDSTLKIQPAKLEDSAVYLCASTDGQGRYEQYFGPGTRLTVT.

The chain combines TRBV19 with TRBJ1-1; TRBD1 matches at 8 bases. CDR3 length: 12 amino acids. CDR1 LNHDA and CDR2 SQIVND come from the germline V gene (reference sequence). The V gene end was trimmed by 6 bases and the J gene end by 12 bases; junction bases not matched to a gene: 9. As DNA, the CDR3 is TGTGCCAGTAGAAACCGGGACAGGCGAACTTTCTTT. It codes for CASRNRDRRTFF.

The chain carries TRBV7-2 and TRBJ1-1; 7 nucleotides align to TRBD1. V trimming: 6 bases; J trimming: 0 bases; junction bases outside the gene matches: 7. The germline V gene has CDR1 SGHTA and CDR2 FQGNSA. This CDR3 spans 15 amino acids. CDR3 amino acids: CASRLQQGLNTEAFF. The DNA for the CDR3 is TGTGCCAGCAGACTACAACAGGGGTTGAACACTGAAGCTTTCTTT. Together with reference TRBV7-2 and TRBJ1-1, the CDR3 gives the full variable domain: GAGVSQSPSNKVTEKGKDVELRCDPISGHTALYWYRQSLGQGLEFLIYFQGNSAPDKSGLPSDRFSAERTGGSVSTLTIQRTQQEDSAVYLCASRLQQGLNTEAFFGQGTRLTVV.

V usage is TRBV11-2 and J usage is TRBJ2-4; D may be TRBD1 (5 bases). The ends were cut back, 6 bases at V and 1 base at J, with 13 bases in the middle. Germline assignment: CDR1 SGHAT and CDR2 FQNNGV. The CDR3 has 15 residues. The CDR3 DNA sequence: TGTGCCAGCAGGAGACCAGGGTTGGCCAAAAACATTCAGTACTTC. Amino acid sequence: CASRRPGLAKNIQYF.

The chain has TRBV12-5 and TRBJ1-1; no clear D gene. In germline, CDR1 is LGHNT, CDR2 FRNRAP. Trimming took 6 bases from V and 2 from J, leaving 13 bases between them. The CDR3 contains 14 residues. The CDR3 nucleotides are TGTGCTAGTGGGATTTATGGGAGTAACACTGAAGCTTTCTTT. This sequence encodes CASGIYGSNTEAFF.

The chain has TRBV14 and TRBJ2-1; TRBD2 might be the D (6 bases). The CDR3 sequence is 16 residues long. V was pared by 1 base and J by 8 bases, with 18 bases between. The germline CDR1 and CDR2 sequences are SGHDN and FVKESK. The CDR3 region is CASSQGGRWFSDEQFF. The CDR3 region has the DNA TGTGCCAGCAGCCAAGGGGGGAGGTGGTTTTCGGATGAGCAGTTCTTC.

V and J are TRBV29-1 and TRBJ1-1; D unresolved. Germline loops: CDR1 SQVTM, CDR2 ANQGSEA. V shed 6 bases and J shed 9 bases, with 17 bases lying between them. The CDR3 runs 12 residues. CDR3: CSVQPASNKAFF. CDR3 nucleotides: TGCAGCGTGCAACCCGCCAGTAATAAAGCTTTCTTT.

The rearrangement joins TRBV18 to TRBJ2-1, with TRBD2 as a possible D gene (6 bases). The CDR3 length is 15 residues. CDR1 is KGHSH, CDR2 LQKENI, per germline. Trimming pared 4 bases from V and 5 bases from J, leaving 15 bases between. The CDR3 DNA follows: TGTGCCAGCTCACGAGAGGCGGGGTTAAACAATGAGCAGTTCTTC. Its translation is CASSREAGLNNEQFF.

This rearrangement joins TRBV10-1 to TRBJ2-1, with 8 bases identical to TRBD2. Germline V CDR1 and CDR2: WNHNN, SYGVQD (reference sequence). The CDR3 length is 15 residues. With 3 bases clipped from V and 4 bases from J, the junction kept 5 bases outside the gene matches. In DNA, the CDR3 is TGCGCCAGCAGTGAACAAGCGGGAGTTTACAATGAGCAGTTCTTC. Translation: CASSEQAGVYNEQFF.